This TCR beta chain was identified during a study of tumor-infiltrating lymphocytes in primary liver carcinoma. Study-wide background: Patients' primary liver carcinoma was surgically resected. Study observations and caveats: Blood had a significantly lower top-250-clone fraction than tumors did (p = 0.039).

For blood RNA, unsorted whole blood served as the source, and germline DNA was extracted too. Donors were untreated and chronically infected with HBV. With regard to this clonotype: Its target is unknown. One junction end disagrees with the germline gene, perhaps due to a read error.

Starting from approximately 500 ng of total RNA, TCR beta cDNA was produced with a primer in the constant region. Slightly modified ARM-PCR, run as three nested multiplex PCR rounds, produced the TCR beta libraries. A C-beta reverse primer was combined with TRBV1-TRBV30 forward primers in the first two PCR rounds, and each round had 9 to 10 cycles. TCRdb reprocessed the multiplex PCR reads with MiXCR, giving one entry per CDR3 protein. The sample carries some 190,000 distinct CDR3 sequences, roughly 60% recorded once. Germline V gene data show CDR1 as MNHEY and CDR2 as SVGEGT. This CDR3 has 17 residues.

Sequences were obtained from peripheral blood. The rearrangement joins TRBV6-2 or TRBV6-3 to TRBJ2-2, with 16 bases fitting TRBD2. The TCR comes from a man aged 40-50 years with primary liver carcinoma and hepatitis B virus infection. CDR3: CAGSSGLAGGVTGELFF. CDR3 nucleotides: TGTGCCGGCAGCTCGGGACTAGCGGGAGGGGTCACCGGGGAGCTGTTTTTT.